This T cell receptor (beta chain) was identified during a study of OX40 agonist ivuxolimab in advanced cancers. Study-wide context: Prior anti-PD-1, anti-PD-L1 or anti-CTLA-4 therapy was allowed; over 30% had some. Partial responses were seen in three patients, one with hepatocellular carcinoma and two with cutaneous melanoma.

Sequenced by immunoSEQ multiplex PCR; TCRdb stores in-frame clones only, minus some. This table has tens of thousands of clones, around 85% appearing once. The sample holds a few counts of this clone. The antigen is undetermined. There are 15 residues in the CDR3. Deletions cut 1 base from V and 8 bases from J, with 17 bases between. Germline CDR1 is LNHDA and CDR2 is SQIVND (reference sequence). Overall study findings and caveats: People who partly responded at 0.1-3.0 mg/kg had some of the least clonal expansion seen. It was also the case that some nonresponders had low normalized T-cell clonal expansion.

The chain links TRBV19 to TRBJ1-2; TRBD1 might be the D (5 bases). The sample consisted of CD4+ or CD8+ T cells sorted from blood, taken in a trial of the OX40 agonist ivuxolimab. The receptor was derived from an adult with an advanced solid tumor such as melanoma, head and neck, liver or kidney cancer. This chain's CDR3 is CASSIVRQFGSGYTF. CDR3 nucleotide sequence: TGTGCCAGTAGTATAGTAAGACAGTTCGGTTCGGGCTACACCTTC.